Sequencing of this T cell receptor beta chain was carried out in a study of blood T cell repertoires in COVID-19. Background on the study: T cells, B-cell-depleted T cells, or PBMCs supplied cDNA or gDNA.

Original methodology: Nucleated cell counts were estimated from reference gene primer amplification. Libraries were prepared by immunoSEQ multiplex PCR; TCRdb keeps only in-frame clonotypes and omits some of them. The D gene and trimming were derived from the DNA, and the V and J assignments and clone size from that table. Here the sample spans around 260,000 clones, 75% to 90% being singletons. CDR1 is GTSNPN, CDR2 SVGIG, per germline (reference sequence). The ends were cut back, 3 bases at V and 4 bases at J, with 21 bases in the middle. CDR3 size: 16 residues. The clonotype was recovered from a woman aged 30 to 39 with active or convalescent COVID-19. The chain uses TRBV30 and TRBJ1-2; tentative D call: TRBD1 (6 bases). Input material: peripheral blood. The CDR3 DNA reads TGTGCCTGGAGCCTCCCCGAGCGGGGGCGGGCCTATGGCTACACCTTC. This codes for CAWSLPERGRAYGYTF.